The present entry profiles one T cell receptor (beta chain) with its context. This specimen belongs to a study of cytomegalovirus exposure and HLA in healthy donors. Germline V gene lookup returns CDR1 ENHRY and CDR2 SYGVKD. The length of the CDR3 is 13 residues. V shed 2 bases and J shed 12 bases, with 14 bases lying between them. Primers: 60 Vbeta forward and 13 Jbeta reverse. The data were produced by immunoSEQ multiplex PCR, yet TCRdb's version contains in-frame clones alone and is incomplete. The sample includes tens of thousands of clones, just under 80% of them seen just once. The genes are TRBV10-3 and TRBJ2-1; D might be TRBD1 (6 bases). The sample comprised PBMCs. The sequence came from a woman aged 40 to 50 in good health and CMV-seropositive. CDR3 coding DNA: TGTGCCATCAGTGAGCAAGGGGGTGTAGGGCAGTTCTTC. Encoded protein: CAISEQGGVGQFF.